This T cell receptor (beta chain) was observed in a study of OX40 agonist ivuxolimab in advanced cancers. Some background on the complete study: Ivuxolimab was a fully human IgG2 agonistic monoclonal antibody targeting the costimulatory receptor OX40 (CD134). Intravenous ivuxolimab was administered to patients every 2 weeks at six dose levels: 0.01, 0.1, 0.3, 1.5, 3 and 10 mg/kg. Of the approximately 54 patients in dose escalation, 19 had hepatocellular carcinoma, around 15 had melanoma, 9 had renal cell carcinoma and 9 had head and neck cancer. The dose-escalation cohort was roughly 83% male with a mean age of approximately 59 years, ranging from roughly 23 to 79. Patients were allowed to have had prior anti-PD-1, anti-PD-L1 or anti-CTLA-4 therapy, and about 40% of the dose-escalation patients had been treated with checkpoint inhibitors. Partial responses were achieved by three dose-escalation patients, of whom one had hepatocellular carcinoma and two had cutaneous melanoma. The point of sequencing TCRbeta in the periphery was to test whether ivuxolimab changed TCR sequence diversity and drove clonal T-cell expansion. The paper reports the monotherapy dose-escalation portion (N = 52 patients) of the phase I ivuxolimab trial. Results and caveats for the whole study, not just this receptor: Low levels of normalized T-cell clonal expansion were also seen in some nonresponding patients. Which antigens the clonally expanded peripheral T cells were specific for was not determined. Partial responders in the 0.1-3.0 mg/kg groups had among the lowest normalized peripheral clonal expansion, especially among CD8+ T cells. At doses of 0.1 to 3.0 mg/kg, clonal expansion of both CD4+ and CD8+ blood T cells was observed from baseline to week 6. After ivuxolimab, more expanded clones were found on average in CD8+ T cells than in CD4+ T cells.

Worth noting for this clone: Its antigen is unknown. Base qualities are not at hand, and no much larger clone is one base apart.

For sequencing of the TCRbeta CDR3 region, genomic DNA was extracted from the sorted cells. The immunoSEQ Assay was used to sequence the TCRbeta CDR3 regions. Not all clones reach the TCRdb copy of this immuneACCESS table, which keeps in-frame sequences only. Checked studies attribute under half of the gap to unresolved V genes and leave the rest unexplained. The sample data list roughly 100,000 clones, and approximately 90% of these were observed just once. The ten largest clones take up around 0.76% of the sample. Patients with a history of autoimmune disease or receiving systemic immunosuppression were excluded from the trial. Peripheral blood for TCR sequencing was drawn from every dose cohort at baseline, at cycle 4 day 1 and at cycle 7 day 1. Samples were obtained from an open-label, multicenter, first-in-human phase I dose-escalation trial of ivuxolimab. The trial enrolled adults with locally advanced or metastatic head and neck squamous cell, hepatocellular, melanoma or renal cell carcinoma. Before TCR sequencing, CD4+ and CD8+ T cells were separately sorted from peripheral blood.

V is trimmed back by 9 bases and J by 0 bases, and the junction contains 13 bases that no gene match accounts for. As encoded in the germline V gene, CDR1 is MDHEN while CDR2 is SYDVKM. Its CDR3 holds 17 amino acids, cysteine through phenylalanine. Solely the CDR3 DNA is kept, with 51 bases framed from the first base. The source was CD4+ or CD8+ T cells sorted from blood, collected in a trial of the OX40 agonist ivuxolimab. The rearrangement combines TRBV28 with TRBJ2-1, and TRBD2 matches 8 of the central bases. The receptor was isolated from an adult with an advanced solid tumor such as melanoma, head and neck, liver or kidney cancer. Here the CDR3 is given as CASHKRGGFNSYNEQFF. The DNA reads as follows: TGTGCCAGTCATAAACGGGGGGGATTCAACTCCTACAATGAGCAGTTCTTC.